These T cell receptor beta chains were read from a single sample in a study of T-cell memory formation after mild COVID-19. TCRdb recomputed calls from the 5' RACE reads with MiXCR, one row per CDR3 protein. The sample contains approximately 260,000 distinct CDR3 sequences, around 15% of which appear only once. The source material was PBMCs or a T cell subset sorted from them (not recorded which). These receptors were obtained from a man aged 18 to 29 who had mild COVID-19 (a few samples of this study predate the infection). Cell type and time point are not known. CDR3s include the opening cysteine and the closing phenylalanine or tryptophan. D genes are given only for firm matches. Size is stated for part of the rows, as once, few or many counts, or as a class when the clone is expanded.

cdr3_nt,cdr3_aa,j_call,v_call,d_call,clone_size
TGTGCCAGCAGTTACCGGGGGCGCCTCCTTGATACGCAGTATTTT,CASSYRGRLLDTQYF,TRBJ2-3,TRBV6-5,-,few
TGTGCCAGCAGCCGCACCCCCACAGGGGGTAATTCACCCCTCCACTTT,CASSRTPTGGNSPLHF,TRBJ1-6,TRBV6-5,TRBD1,few
TGTGCCAGCAGCTTTCCCGGGACAGGGGGCCGAGGAGGAGGCGCTTTCTTT,CASSFPGTGGRGGGAFF,TRBJ1-1,TRBV12-3/TRBV12-4,TRBD1,few
TGCGCCAGCAGCCAAGATAGGCAGGGGGCCGGGGAGCTGTTTTTT,CASSQDRQGAGELFF,TRBJ2-2,TRBV4-1,TRBD1,-
TGTGCCAGCAGTTACTCGGGACGGATCTCTGGAAACACCATATATTTT,CASSYSGRISGNTIYF,TRBJ1-3,TRBV6-5,-,-
TGTGCCAGCAGCCTAGACAGCGGCGGGGAAAAACTGTTTTTT,CASSLDSGGEKLFF,TRBJ1-4,TRBV5-5,-,-
TGTGCCAGCAGCTTAGCGGGACAGGGGAGGTCTAACTATGGCTACACCTTC,CASSLAGQGRSNYGYTF,TRBJ1-2,TRBV7-2,TRBD1,few
TGTGCCACCAGCAGAGTTAGAATTAACACCGGGGAGCTGTTTTTT,CATSRVRINTGELFF,TRBJ2-2,TRBV15,-,-
TGCGCCAGCAGCCGCCTCTTCGGCACAGATACGCAGTATTTT,CASSRLFGTDTQYF,TRBJ2-3,TRBV4-1,-,few
TGTGCCAGCAGCCATGGACAGGGGGCGATTGGCGAGCAGTACTTC,CASSHGQGAIGEQYF,TRBJ2-7,TRBV7-9,TRBD1,-
TGTGCCAGCAGTTTCGGGACTTCCTCGCCAGATACGCAGTATTTT,CASSFGTSSPDTQYF,TRBJ2-3,TRBV28,-,many
TGTGCCATCAGGGGACAGGGAGGCAATCAGCCCCAGCATTTT,CAIRGQGGNQPQHF,TRBJ1-5,TRBV10-3,TRBD1,-
TGTGCCAGCAGTTATTGGGGGGGAGCCTACGAGCAGTACTTC,CASSYWGGAYEQYF,TRBJ2-7,TRBV6-5,TRBD2,many
TGTGCCAGCCGGTACCAAAACATTCAGTACTTC,CASRYQNIQYF,TRBJ2-4,TRBV6-5,-,-
TGCGCCAGCAGCCAAGTCCAGGGGGGGCAGTACTTC,CASSQVQGGQYF,TRBJ2-7,TRBV4-1,-,few
TGTGCCAGCAGCCAAGATCACGGGGAGGGCAATCAGCCCCAGCATTTT,CASSQDHGEGNQPQHF,TRBJ1-5,TRBV4-2,-,-
TGTGCCAGCACCTTACCCGAAAAGAATGAGCAGTTCTTC,CASTLPEKNEQFF,TRBJ2-1,TRBV6-5,-,many
TGTGCCAGCAGCCCCTTTTTAAATGAGCAGTTCTTC,CASSPFLNEQFF,TRBJ2-1,TRBV7-8,-,-
TGCGCCAGCAGCGCACAGGGAGCTCATTATGGCTACACCTTC,CASSAQGAHYGYTF,TRBJ1-2,TRBV5-1,-,-
TGCGCCAGCAGCTTGTCGGCCCCAAGGGATGAGCAGTTCTTC,CASSLSAPRDEQFF,TRBJ2-1,TRBV5-1,-,many
TGCGCCAGCAGCTTGAATGGGGGAAGGACTGAAGCTTTCTTT,CASSLNGGRTEAFF,TRBJ1-1,TRBV5-1,-,-
TGTGCCAGCAGCCGCGGGGACGGCTCTGGAAACACCATATATTTT,CASSRGDGSGNTIYF,TRBJ1-3,TRBV9,-,-
TGTGCCAGCAGAGAGCGGGGGACAGTGCACAATGAGCAGTTCTTC,CASRERGTVHNEQFF,TRBJ2-1,TRBV25-1,-,many
TGTGCCAGCAGCAGCAGACTTGAACACAATGAGCAGTTCTTC,CASSSRLEHNEQFF,TRBJ2-1,TRBV5-6,-,few
TGTGCCAGCAGCTTCGCCCTGCGGGGGGAGACCCAGTACTTC,CASSFALRGETQYF,TRBJ2-5,TRBV5-6,TRBD2,few
TGTGCCACCAGCAGGGGACTGCGCGGGGCAGATACGCAGTATTTT,CATSRGLRGADTQYF,TRBJ2-3,TRBV15,-,many
TGTGCCAGCAGCTTAGCTTTGGGGTCAGACCCAACTAATGAAAAACTGTTTTTT,CASSLALGSDPTNEKLFF,TRBJ1-4,TRBV7-2,-,few
TGTGCCAGCAGTTACTCCCAGGGGGGGAACTATGGCTACACCTTC,CASSYSQGGNYGYTF,TRBJ1-2,TRBV6-5,TRBD1,-
TGTGCCAGCAGCTTAGATCGGTGGACGGCATACACCTTC,CASSLDRWTAYTF,TRBJ1-2,TRBV11-2,-,-
TGTGCCAGCAGTGGGTCGGCCTCCACCCAGTACTTC,CASSGSASTQYF,TRBJ2-5,TRBV6-5,-,few
TGCGCCAGCAGCCAAGATCAACACACAGATACGCAGTATTTT,CASSQDQHTDTQYF,TRBJ2-3,TRBV4-3,-,-
TGTGCCAGCAGCCAATCTTGGAGGAGCGATTCACCCCTCCACTTT,CASSQSWRSDSPLHF,TRBJ1-6,TRBV3-1,-,-
TGTGCCAGCAGTACCCTAAGGGAAATGAACACCGGGGAGCTGTTTTTT,CASSTLREMNTGELFF,TRBJ2-2,TRBV6-2/TRBV6-3,-,once
TGCGCCAGCAGCCAACCCAGCCTAGCGGGGACCTACAATGAGCAGTTCTTC,CASSQPSLAGTYNEQFF,TRBJ2-1,TRBV4-1,TRBD2,-
TGTGCCATCAGTGCCGAACTAGCGGGGGTGTGGGAGACCCAGTACTTC,CAISAELAGVWETQYF,TRBJ2-5,TRBV10-3,TRBD2,-
TGCGCCAGCAGCCGGGTTAGATTAACAGATACGCAGTATTTT,CASSRVRLTDTQYF,TRBJ2-3,TRBV5-1,-,few
TGTGCCAGCAGCGGTGACGTAGGACTTCACTCACCCCTCCACTTT,CASSGDVGLHSPLHF,TRBJ1-6,TRBV9,-,few
TGTGCCAGCAGCTTTACGGACGGGACCTATGGCTACACCTTC,CASSFTDGTYGYTF,TRBJ1-2,TRBV7-9,-,few
TGCAGTGCTAGAGATAGACAGTTCTATGGCTACACCTTC,CSARDRQFYGYTF,TRBJ1-2,TRBV20-1,-,-
TGTGCCACCAGACTAGCGGGGGGAAGAAATGAGCAGTTCTTC,CATRLAGGRNEQFF,TRBJ2-1,TRBV12-3/TRBV12-4,TRBD2,few
TGTGCCAGCAGAGTACTAGCGGGGTTAGGGGATGAGCAGTTCTTC,CASRVLAGLGDEQFF,TRBJ2-1,TRBV7-2,TRBD2,many
TGTGCCAGCAGCTACGGGGGAAGGAGCGGCTACACCTTC,CASSYGGRSGYTF,TRBJ1-2,TRBV7-9,-,-
TGTGCCAGCAGCCAAGTTATCACCGGGGAGCTGTTTTTT,CASSQVITGELFF,TRBJ2-2,TRBV14,-,few
TGTGCCAGCAGTTACCAGGGCAGGGATCAGCCCCAGCATTTT,CASSYQGRDQPQHF,TRBJ1-5,TRBV6-6,-,-
TGTGCCATCAGTTCCACCGCCTACGAGCAGTACTTC,CAISSTAYEQYF,TRBJ2-7,TRBV10-3,-,-
TGTGCCAGCAGCTTAGAGTGGGGGGTCACAGATACGCAGTATTTT,CASSLEWGVTDTQYF,TRBJ2-3,TRBV11-2,-,-
TGTGCCAGCAGCCAAGAAAGACAGCCCTATAATTCACCCCTCCACTTT,CASSQERQPYNSPLHF,TRBJ1-6,TRBV4-2,-,few
TGTGCCATCAGGAAAGCAGATACGCAGTATTTT,CAIRKADTQYF,TRBJ2-3,TRBV10-3,-,-
TGTGCCAGCAGCTCCTGGGCGCGCTCTGGGGCCAACGTCCTGACTTTC,CASSSWARSGANVLTF,TRBJ2-6,TRBV11-2,-,-
TGTGCCAGCAGCTCCGGTTGGGGGCTTGAGCAGTTCTTC,CASSSGWGLEQFF,TRBJ2-1,TRBV7-2,-,few
TGTGCCAGCAGCTTGGGGGACAGGGGATATCAGCCCCAGCATTTT,CASSLGDRGYQPQHF,TRBJ1-5,TRBV5-5,TRBD1,many
TGTGCCAGCAGCCGGACAGGGGGCTGGAATTCACCCCTCCACTTT,CASSRTGGWNSPLHF,TRBJ1-6,TRBV7-2,TRBD1,-
TGTGCCAGCAGTTGGTCAGACAGCTCCTACGAGCAGTACTTC,CASSWSDSSYEQYF,TRBJ2-7,TRBV27,-,-